This TCR beta chain is from a study of blood T cell repertoires in COVID-19. Study information: COVID-19 samples collected from the United States, Italy and Spain covered acute and convalescent phases. T cells, B-cell-depleted T cells, or PBMCs provided the cDNA or gDNA that served as material.

The CDR3 extends over 15 amino acids. Germline CDR1 SNHLY, CDR2 FYNNEI. V lost 8 bases to trimming and J lost 4 bases, with 18 bases between them. In the authors' workflow: Researchers report that nucleated cell counts were estimated from reference gene primer amplification. TCRdb keeps only in-frame clones here, not all; method: immunoSEQ multiplex PCR. V and J calls and clone size come straight from that table; D and trimming were deduced from the DNA. The sample holds roughly 80,000 clones, 75% to 95% seen once. The sequence derives from a woman between 50 and 59 years old in a cohort sampled during active COVID-19. This chain joins TRBV2 and TRBJ2-1, with a tentative D call TRBD1 (5 bases). Material for sequencing was peripheral blood. CDR3 nucleotide sequence: TGTGCCAGCCTGGGGCGTATCTTCGAGTACAATGAGCAGTTCTTC. This sequence encodes CASLGRIFEYNEQFF.